The 17 T cell receptor beta chains below were found in one sample sequenced in a study of blood T cell repertoires in COVID-19. Assay: immunoSEQ multiplex PCR; the TCRdb copy retains only in-frame clones and omits some. In the table there are approximately 48,000 clones, 85% of which are singletons. The sample consisted of peripheral blood. The receptors were sampled from a man between 60 and 70 years old with acute or convalescent COVID-19.

The chain is built from TRBV28 and TRBJ1-2; D is perhaps TRBD1 (5 bases). This CDR3 spans 16 amino acids. Trimming shortened V by 3 bases and J by 8 bases, and 22 bases separated the two germline ends. The germline V gene encodes CDR1 MDHEN and CDR2 SYDVKM. The DNA for the CDR3 is TGTGCCAGCAGTTTTCCAGGGACCCTAAACGGGGGGGGCTACACCTTC. Residues: CASSFPGTLNGGGYTF.

For this clone: This may be a read error: a much more frequent sequence differs by one nucleotide. Other DNA sequences in the same sample also yield this CDR3. The chain joins TRBV27 to TRBJ2-1; 12 bases align to TRBD2. The CDR3 extends over 15 amino acids. Germline lookup yields CDR1 MNHEY and CDR2 SMNVEV (reference sequence). V was clipped by 3 bases and J by 4 bases; unmatched bases: 1. The CDR3 loop is CASSLTSGSYNEQFF. As DNA, the CDR3 is TGTGCCAGCAGTTTGACTAGCGGGAGTTACAATGAGCAGTTCTTC.

This clone appeared once. The chain has TRBV28 and TRBJ1-1; D ambiguous. Per germline, CDR1 MDHEN and CDR2 SYDVKM. V was pared by 10 bases and J by 4 bases, with 7 bases between. This CDR3 region has 10 residues. CDR3 protein: CAIRGTEAFF. As DNA, the CDR3 is TGTGCCATCCGGGGCACTGAAGCTTTCTTT.

The table lists this clone with a count of one. The V and J genes are TRBV5-1 and TRBJ1-3; a possible D gene is TRBD1 (6 bases). The germline V and J ends were trimmed by 0 bases and 0 bases, with 7 bases remaining between them. The CDR3 totals 15 residues. Germline loops: CDR1 SGHRS, CDR2 YFSETQ. This CDR3 reads CASSLDRASGNTIYF. CDR3 sequence (DNA): TGCGCCAGCAGCTTGGACAGGGCCTCTGGAAACACCATATATTTT.

This chain links TRBV28 with TRBJ1-2; weak D call: TRBD1 (6 bases). CDR3 length equals 13 residues. V was pared by 5 bases and J by 4 bases, with 11 bases between. The germline V gene encodes CDR1 MDHEN and CDR2 SYDVKM. Written as DNA, the CDR3 is TGTGCCAGCAGTCCAGCACAGGGCTATGGCTACACCTTC. Translated: CASSPAQGYGYTF.

This clone has more than one count but fewer than ten. The chain recombines TRBV27 with TRBJ2-3; TRBD2 agrees at 10 bases. Trimming took 7 bases from V and 1 from J; bases not matched to a gene: 5. The CDR3 is made up of 15 amino acids. From germline, CDR1 is MNHEY and CDR2 SMNVEV (reference sequence). CDR3 nucleotides: TGTGCCAGCACCTTAGCGGGAGGTGGCACAGATACGCAGTATTTT. Its protein is CASTLAGGGTDTQYF.

V usage is TRBV6-5 and J usage is TRBJ1-3; the D is unclear. The CDR3 covers 15 residues. The V end lost 5 bases, the J end lost 0 bases, and 11 bases lay between the germline ends. Per germline, CDR1 MNHEY and CDR2 SVGAGI. CDR3: CASSPLRSSGNTIYF. The CDR3 DNA sequence: TGTGCCAGCAGTCCCCTCCGCAGCTCTGGAAACACCATATATTTT.

This clone was picked up a small number of times. The CDR3 sequence is CASTQNTGNYEQYF. The CDR3 nucleotides read TGTGCCAGCACCCAAAATACAGGGAACTACGAGCAGTACTTC. The V and J genes are TRBV28 and TRBJ2-7, with D possibly matching TRBD1 (6 bases). V lost 7 bases and J 3 bases, leaving 16 bases between the germline ends. The germline CDR1 and CDR2 sequences are MDHEN and SYDVKM. There are 14 residues in the CDR3.

The DNA for the CDR3 is TGTGCCAGCAGCGCCCGCGGGCTAGCGGGAGAAAACTACAATGAGCAGTTCTTC. Its translation is CASSARGLAGENYNEQFF. V is TRBV9 and J is TRBJ2-1; 10 positions match TRBD2. The CDR3 has 18 residues. V gave up 3 bases and J gave up 3 bases; unmatched junction bases: 12. Germline V CDR1 and CDR2: SGDLS, YYNGEE. Using reference TRBV9 and TRBJ2-1 for the parts outside the CDR3, the full variable domain is DSGVTQTPKHLITATGQRVTLRCSPRSGDLSVYWYQQSLDQGLQFLIQYYNGEERAKGNILERFSAQQFPDLHSELNLSSLELGDSALYFCASSARGLAGENYNEQFFGPGTRLTVL.

The J gene is TRBJ2-1, the V gene TRBV27; D uncertain. The V end was cut by 5 bases, the J end by 10 bases, with 18 bases between. The germline gives CDR1 MNHEY, CDR2 SMNVEV (reference sequence). The CDR3 totals 14 residues. The DNA of the CDR3 is TGTGCCAGCAGTCCAACCCCCTCCACATACGAGCAGTTCTTC. Its protein is CASSPTPSTYEQFF.

The V call is TRBV2, the J call TRBJ2-1; a weak D match, TRBD2 (5 bases). Germline V gene sequence: CDR1 SNHLY, CDR2 FYNNEI. The CDR3 spans 14 residues. Trimming removed 7 bases from V and 5 bases from J, with 15 bases in between. Here the CDR3 reads CASKVARENNEQFF. The CDR3 region has the DNA TGTGCCAGCAAGGTAGCGCGAGAGAACAATGAGCAGTTCTTC.

This clone showed up just a few times. The J gene is TRBJ2-2, the V gene TRBV7-8; possibly TRBD2 for D (5 bases). Looked up from germline, CDR1 is SGHVS and CDR2 is FQNEAQ. This CDR3 has 16 amino acids. Deletions cut 4 bases from V and 3 bases from J, with 15 bases between. CDR3 residues: CASSSRRLRDTGELFF. As DNA, the CDR3 is TGTGCCAGCAGCTCCCGGAGGCTTAGGGACACCGGGGAGCTGTTTTTT.

J is TRBJ1-5 and V is TRBV30, with a tentative D call TRBD1 (5 bases). The V end was cut by 0 bases, the J end by 6 bases, with 12 bases between. The germline gives CDR1 GTSNPN, CDR2 SVGIG (reference sequence). The CDR3 sequence is 14 residues long. CDR3 bases: TGTGCCTGGAGTGTACGGGGGGTGGGTCAGCCCCAGCATTTT. It translates to CAWSVRGVGQPQHF.

V usage is TRBV27 and J usage is TRBJ2-7; TRBD2 matches 8 bases. Germline V CDR1 and CDR2: MNHEY, SMNVEV (reference sequence). Unmatched junction bases numbered 5, after V lost 2 bases and J lost 2 bases. The CDR3 length is 15 residues. The CDR3 protein is CASSLGGRITYEQYF. The DNA for the CDR3 is TGTGCCAGCAGTTTAGGCGGGAGGATCACCTACGAGCAGTACTTC.

This clone appeared a few times. The chain carries TRBV28 and TRBJ1-5, with a possible D match to TRBD1 (6 bases). There are 18 residues in the CDR3. Trimming pared 4 bases from V and 3 bases from J, leaving 22 bases between. CDR1 and CDR2 from the germline V gene are MDHEN and SYDVKM. The CDR3 loop is CASSSVGVNDRLNQPQHF. The CDR3 bases are TGTGCCAGCAGTTCCGTAGGTGTTAATGACAGGCTCAATCAGCCCCAGCATTTT.

The chain employs TRBV15 and TRBJ1-5; D uncertain. In germline, CDR1 is LNHNV, CDR2 YYDKDF (reference sequence). The CDR3 runs 15 residues. V lost 1 base to trimming and J lost 0 bases, with 7 bases between them. Here the CDR3 reads CATSRGSVSNQPQHF. The CDR3 region has the DNA TGTGCCACCAGCAGAGGAAGCGTTAGCAATCAGCCCCAGCATTTT. The whole variable domain, filled in from reference TRBV15 and TRBJ1-5, reads DAMVIQNPRYQVTQFGKPVTLSCSQTLNHNVMYWYQQKSSQAPKLLFHYYDKDFNNEADTPDNFQSRRPNTSFCFLDIRSPGLGDTAMYLCATSRGSVSNQPQHFGDGTRLSIL.

CDR3 in amino acids: CASSGGYYEQYF. Here the CDR3 DNA reads TGTGCCAGCAGTGGGGGGTATTACGAGCAGTACTTC. The gene calls are TRBV12-3 or TRBV12-4 and TRBJ2-7; TRBD2 is a possible D gene (6 bases). V lost 5 bases, J lost 4 bases, and 9 bases lay in between. CDR3 length: 12 amino acids.